The source of this T cell receptor (beta chain) is a study of CD8+CD57+ T cells in acquired aplastic anemia. About the study: The DNA of sorted CD4+ and CD8+ cells averaged approximately 3.3 ug.

CDR3 and TCR beta VDJ profiling relied on genomic DNA as the template. Via MiXCR, TCRdb re-called the reads, giving one row per CDR3 protein. The data hold about 200,000 distinct CDR3 sequences, with 65% observed a single time. In patients chosen for sequencing, flow cytometry had shown CD8+CD57+ cell expansion. In germline, CDR1 is SEHNR, CDR2 FQNEAQ (reference sequence). The CDR3 sequence is 16 residues long. The V gene lost 2 bases and the J gene lost 2 bases, with 13 bases spanning the gap. V and J are TRBV7-9 and TRBJ2-1; weak D call: TRBD2 (6 bases). The origin of this receptor is a human donor with aplastic anemia. Material: sorted CD4+, CD8+, or CD8+CD57+ T cells (not recorded which) from PBMCs. This chain's CDR3 is CASSLNPGLTYNEQFF. The CDR3 bases are TGTGCCAGCAGCTTAAATCCGGGACTCACCTACAATGAGCAGTTCTTC. The full variable domain, in which reference TRBV7-9 and TRBJ2-1 provide the parts outside the CDR3, is DTGVSQNPRHKITKRGQNVTFRCDPISEHNRLYWYRQTLGQGPEFLTYFQNEAQLEKSRLLSDRFSAERPKGSFSTLEIQRTEQGDSAMYLCASSLNPGLTYNEQFFGPGTRLTVL.